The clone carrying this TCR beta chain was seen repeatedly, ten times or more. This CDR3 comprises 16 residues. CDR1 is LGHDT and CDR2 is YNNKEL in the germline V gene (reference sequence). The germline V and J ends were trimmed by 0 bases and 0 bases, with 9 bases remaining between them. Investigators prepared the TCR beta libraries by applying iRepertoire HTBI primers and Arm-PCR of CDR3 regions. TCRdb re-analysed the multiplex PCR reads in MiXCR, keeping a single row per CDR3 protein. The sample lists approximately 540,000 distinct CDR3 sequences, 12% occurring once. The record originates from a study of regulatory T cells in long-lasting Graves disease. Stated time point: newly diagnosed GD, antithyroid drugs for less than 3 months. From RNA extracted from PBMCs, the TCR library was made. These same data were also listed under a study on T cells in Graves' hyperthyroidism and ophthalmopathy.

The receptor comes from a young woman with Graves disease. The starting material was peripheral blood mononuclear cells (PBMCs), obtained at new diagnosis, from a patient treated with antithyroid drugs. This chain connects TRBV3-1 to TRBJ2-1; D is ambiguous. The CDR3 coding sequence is TGTGCCAGCAGCCAAGATTGGAGAAGCTCCTACAATGAGCAGTTCTTC. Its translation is CASSQDWRSSYNEQFF.